Each of the 5 T cell receptor beta chains below was sequenced from the same sample in a study of cytomegalovirus exposure and HLA in healthy donors. In the PCR, 60 Vbeta and 13 Jbeta primers were used. The protocol was immunoSEQ multiplex PCR, while the TCRdb copy is restricted to in-frame clones and leaves out a portion. In the table there are almost 200,000 clones, about 80% of which are singletons. The sequenced material came from PBMCs. The source is a young man in good health and CMV-seronegative.

This chain connects TRBV11-2 to TRBJ2-3, with D unclear. The germline V gene encodes CDR1 SGHAT and CDR2 FQNNGV. CDR3 length: 13 residues. Trimming removed 4 bases at V and 3 bases at J, with 8 bases between. The CDR3 here is CASSSWATDTQYF. The CDR3, as DNA: TGTGCCAGCAGCTCCTGGGCAACAGATACGCAGTATTTT.

The chain couples TRBV19 to TRBJ2-3, with D maybe TRBD2 (7 bases). The germline V gene has CDR1 LNHDA and CDR2 SQIVND (reference sequence). This CDR3 has 18 residues. Trimming took off 4 bases at V and 5 bases at J, with 25 bases between the two ends. The CDR3 bases are TGTGCCAGTAGTAAAAGAGGGGGAGGGCAAGATTTGGGAGATACGCAGTATTTT. As protein: CASSKRGGGQDLGDTQYF.

The chain is built from TRBV14 and TRBJ2-7; TRBD1 might be the D (6 bases). Germline V gene sequence: CDR1 SGHDN, CDR2 FVKESK. This CDR3 is built from 12 residues. V gave up 5 bases and J gave up 4 bases, with 9 bases separating them. CDR3: CASSKTGYEQYF. CDR3 bases: TGTGCCAGCAGCAAAACAGGGTACGAGCAGTACTTC.

The V and J genes are TRBV9 and TRBJ1-2; D gene ambiguous. Germline CDR1 reads SGDLS; CDR2 reads YYNGEE. Between the trimmed V and J ends, which lost 3 bases and 3 bases, there was a span of 6 bases. The CDR3 has 12 residues. CDR3 loop: CASSAGYYGYTF. The CDR3 DNA follows: TGTGCCAGCAGCGCGGGTTACTATGGCTACACCTTC.

This clone came up many times. V and J are TRBV28 and TRBJ1-5, with D possibly TRBD1 on 6 matching bases. The CDR3 extends over 17 amino acids. V was shortened by 5 bases and J by 1 base, with 18 bases between the two germline ends. Germline CDR1 is MDHEN and CDR2 is SYDVKM. CDR3 loop: CASSPPNRVRSNQPQHF. In DNA, the CDR3 is TGTGCCAGCAGTCCCCCCAACAGGGTCCGAAGCAATCAGCCCCAGCATTTT.